A single sample gave rise to the 8 T cell receptor beta chains below, sequenced in a study of graft-versus-host responses after intestinal transplantation. The antigens for these receptors are not known. Here immunoSEQ multiplex PCR was the method, and the copy in TCRdb shows in-frame clones only, minus some. Here the sample spans tens of thousands of clones, roughly 90% being singletons. The sequencing used unstimulated CD8+ T cells sorted from spleen or lymph node cells, collected before intestinal transplant. The receptors stem from a human donor who received an intestinal transplant.

The chain uses TRBV7-9 and TRBJ2-7; 7 nucleotides match TRBD1. Germline loops: CDR1 SEHNR, CDR2 FQNEAQ (reference sequence). CDR3 length equals 15 residues. The V gene end was trimmed by 4 bases and the J gene end by 6 bases; junction bases not matched to a gene: 12. The CDR3 loop reads CASSSSTGTVGEQYF. The CDR3, as DNA: TGTGCCAGCAGCTCCTCTACCGGGACAGTGGGCGAGCAGTACTTC.

This chain uses TRBV4-1 with TRBJ2-7; TRBD2 is a possible D gene (6 bases). The CDR3 consists of 15 residues. Germline lookup yields CDR1 MGHRA and CDR2 YSYEKL. V shed 4 bases and J shed 2 bases, with 15 bases lying between them. CDR3 sequence (DNA): TGCGCCAGCAGCCGACTGGGAGGCTCCGCCTACGAGCAGTACTTC. This encodes CASSRLGGSAYEQYF.

The chain uses TRBV5-1 and TRBJ2-7, with 8 nucleotides matching TRBD2. Looked up from germline, CDR1 is SGHRS and CDR2 is YFSETQ. After removal of 1 base from V and 0 bases from J, the junction contained 6 bases not matched to a gene. The CDR3 runs 16 residues. CDR3 sequence reads: CASSLRGGSSSYEQYF. CDR3 nucleotides: TGCGCCAGCAGCTTGCGGGGGGGGTCGAGCTCCTACGAGCAGTACTTC.

The chain uses TRBV6-6 and TRBJ1-6; D ambiguous. Trimming removed 8 bases at V and 9 bases at J, with 14 bases between. This CDR3 contains 13 residues. Per germline, CDR1 MNHNY and CDR2 SVGAGI (reference sequence). Here the CDR3 reads CASFGVERSPLHF. The CDR3 DNA sequence: TGTGCCAGCTTCGGGGTGGAGCGTTCACCCCTCCACTTT.

As concerns this clone: At one of its ends the junction is not consistent with the germline gene, which may arise from a read error. The gene calls are TRBV28 and TRBJ2-7; no definite D call. Germline CDR1 reads MDHEN; CDR2 reads SYDVKM. The CDR3 spans 14 residues. CDR3 loop: CASSLIVSSSEQYF. In DNA, the CDR3 is TGTGCCAGCAGTTTAATAGTGTCCTCCTCCGAGCAGTACTTC.

CDR3 in DNA: TGTGCCAGCAGTTTAGCAACGGGACTCGGGCCCTACAATGAGCAGTTCTTC. This translates into CASSLATGLGPYNEQFF. This chain joins TRBV28 and TRBJ2-1; tentatively, D is TRBD2 (6 bases). The germline V gene has CDR1 MDHEN and CDR2 SYDVKM. Trimming removed 2 bases at V and 2 bases at J, with 16 bases between. The CDR3 is made up of 17 amino acids.

The chain uses TRBV9 and TRBJ2-7; 9 bases align to TRBD1. This CDR3 contains 15 residues. The germline V gene has CDR1 SGDLS and CDR2 YYNGEE. V lost 4 bases to trimming and J lost 6 bases; unmatched junction nucleotides: 11. The DNA for the CDR3 is TGTGCCAGCAGCCACGGCGGGACAGGGAATCTCGAGCAGTACTTC. This sequence encodes CASSHGGTGNLEQYF.

The V gene is TRBV4-1, the J gene TRBJ2-5; 12 nucleotides line up with TRBD2. In germline, CDR1 is MGHRA, CDR2 YSYEKL. The V segment lost 0 bases and the J segment 7 bases; nucleotides outside the gene matches: 12. The CDR3 is 18 residues long. The DNA of the CDR3 is TGCGCCAGCAGCCAAGATCGGGAACTAGCGGGGGGACGAGGGACCCAGTACTTC. This gives the protein CASSQDRELAGGRGTQYF.